This passage covers 10 T cell receptor beta chains from one sample sequenced in a study of shared clonotypes between healthy human individuals. Sequencing was performed with immunoSEQ multiplex PCR; in TCRdb, only in-frame clones are kept and a portion is missing. Seen here are more than 1,200,000 clones, approximately 98.5% observed once, and the top ten hold approximately 0.38%. Sequencing was carried out using naive CD4+ T cells sorted from blood. Noted subset: CD45RA+ positively selected. The receptors were sampled from a man aged 30-40 years in good health.

This chain links TRBV5-5 with TRBJ2-2, with 7 bases identical to TRBD1. Germline loops: CDR1 SGHKS, CDR2 YYEKEE (reference sequence). This CDR3 region has 14 residues. Trimming at V came to 6 bases and at J to 5 bases, leaving 7 bases not matched to a gene. CDR3 DNA: TGTGCCAGCACAGGGGGATTAGGGACCGGGGAGCTGTTTTTT. Its protein is CASTGGLGTGELFF.

CDR3 DNA: TGTGCCAGCAGTTTTGGGCCAGAGGTTGGCTACACCTTC. This sequence encodes CASSFGPEVGYTF. V and J are TRBV28 and TRBJ1-2; D is unclear. Germline CDR1 is MDHEN and CDR2 is SYDVKM. Trimming removed 3 bases at V and 7 bases at J, with 12 bases between. The CDR3 spans 13 residues.

The J gene is TRBJ1-1, the V gene TRBV29-1; D unresolved. Germline values: CDR1 SQVTM, CDR2 ANQGSEA. The CDR3 has 10 residues. V lost 4 bases and J 4 bases, leaving 4 bases between the germline ends. CDR3 region: CSVVRTEAFF. The CDR3 nucleotides are TGCAGCGTTGTTCGCACTGAAGCTTTCTTT. The whole variable domain, filled in from reference TRBV29-1 and TRBJ1-1, reads SAVISQKPSRDICQRGTSLTIQCQVDSQVTMMFWYRQQPGQSLTLIATANQGSEATYESGFVIDKFPISRPNLTFSTLTVSNMSPEDSSIYLCSVVRTEAFFGQGTRLTVV.

This chain connects TRBV5-4 to TRBJ2-2; 11 bases match TRBD2. CDR3 length equals 19 residues. Trimming took 4 bases from V and 6 from J; bases not matched to a gene: 17. Germline assignment: CDR1 SGHNT and CDR2 YYREEE (reference sequence). CDR3 sequence reads: CASSPSQGSGRARPGELFF. The DNA of the CDR3 is TGTGCCAGCAGCCCGTCCCAAGGTAGCGGGAGGGCCCGTCCCGGGGAGCTGTTTTTT.

About this clone itself: Other DNA sequences in this specimen translate into the identical CDR3. The chain links TRBV6-5 to TRBJ2-2; a weak D match, TRBD1 (5 bases). The CDR3 runs 11 residues. In germline, CDR1 is MNHEY, CDR2 SVGAGI. Trimming pared 8 bases from V and 6 bases from J, leaving 7 bases between. CDR3 DNA: TGTGCCAGCCAGGGCCCCGGGGAGCTGTTTTTT. Protein sequence: CASQGPGELFF.

This clone was seen only a few times. The chain is built from TRBV5-1 and TRBJ1-5; the D is unclear. Trimming left V 1 base short and J 7 bases short, with 9 bases between. This CDR3 region has 13 residues. The germline V gene has CDR1 SGHRS and CDR2 YFSETQ. CDR3 DNA: TGCGCCAGCAGCTTGATACCCGGCCAGCCCCAGCATTTT. Translation: CASSLIPGQPQHF.

This chain connects TRBV28 to TRBJ1-1, with D uncertain. Germline V CDR1 and CDR2: MDHEN, SYDVKM. The CDR3 runs to 11 residues. Trimming removed 4 bases at V and 7 bases at J, with 7 bases between. CDR3: CASSSVSEAFF. The CDR3 DNA follows: TGTGCCAGCAGTTCGGTAAGTGAAGCTTTCTTT. Full variable domain (missing parts from reference TRBV28 and TRBJ1-1): DVKVTQSSRYLVKRTGEKVFLECVQDMDHENMFWYRQDPGLGLRLIYFSYDVKMKEKGDIPEGYSVSREKKERFSLILESASTNQTSMYLCASSSVSEAFFGQGTRLTVV.

J is TRBJ1-5 and V is TRBV5-1; D not resolved. The V gene's germline CDR1 is SGHRS and CDR2 YFSETQ. Trimming pared 4 bases from V and 4 bases from J, leaving 12 bases between. This CDR3 region has 14 residues. Written as DNA, the CDR3 is TGCGCCAGCAGCCCCGGACCAGCGAATCAGCCCCAGCATTTT. Amino acid sequence: CASSPGPANQPQHF.

This clone was seen a single time. The chain joins TRBV10-3 to TRBJ2-2; D is possibly TRBD1 (5 bases). The CDR3 sequence is 16 residues long. The germline V gene encodes CDR1 ENHRY and CDR2 SYGVKD. With 0 bases removed from V and 6 bases from J, the gap between germline ends came to 14 bases. As DNA, the CDR3 is TGTGCCATCAGTGAGTCAAGGGGATCGGTAGCCGGGGAGCTGTTTTTT. Amino acid sequence: CAISESRGSVAGELFF.

The rearrangement joins TRBV2 to TRBJ2-2; 7 bases are shared with TRBD1. The CDR3 is 16 residues long. The germline gives CDR1 SNHLY, CDR2 FYNNEI. Trimming cost V 6 bases and J 1 base; bases outside gene matches: 8. CDR3 residues: CASRLGQEKNTGELFF. The CDR3 DNA follows: TGTGCCAGCAGGCTAGGACAGGAGAAGAACACCGGGGAGCTGTTTTTT. The full variable domain, in which reference TRBV2 and TRBJ2-2 provide the parts outside the CDR3, is EPEVTQTPSHQVTQMGQEVILRCVPISNHLYFYWYRQILGQKVEFLVSFYNNEISEKSEIFDDQFSVERPDGSNFTLKIRSTKLEDSAMYFCASRLGQEKNTGELFFGEGSRLTVL.